A selection of T cell receptor beta chains follows, all from one sample in a study of T cells in Graves' hyperthyroidism and ophthalmopathy. TCRdb reanalysed the multiplex PCR reads using MiXCR and keeps one entry per CDR3 protein. The table includes about 410,000 distinct CDR3 sequences, about 15% detected once. Sequencing was done on a sample of blood. The receptors here all came from a man aged 18 to 29 with Graves' ophthalmopathy. The CDR3 runs from the conserved cysteine through the conserved F or W. The D gene is left open where the match is weak. Size values are once, few and many counts, or a class for expanded clones, and some rows have none.

v_gene	d_gene	abundance	j_gene	CDR3aa	CDR3nt
TRBV6-1	TRBD2	-	TRBJ2-1	CASSRRLAGGINEQFF	TGTGCCAGCAGTCGGCGACTAGCGGGGGGGATAAATGAGCAGTTCTTC
TRBV10-3	TRBD1	-	TRBJ2-1	CAISTGQGEQFF	TGTGCCATAAGCACTGGACAGGGGGAGCAGTTCTTC
TRBV20-1	TRBD2	once	TRBJ2-5	CGARSSGAGDGETQYF	TGCGGTGCTAGGTCCTCCGGGGCGGGAGACGGGGAGACCCAGTACTTC
TRBV2	-	few	TRBJ1-3	CASSRPGSSGNTIYF	TGTGCCAGCAGTCGACCGGGGTCCTCTGGAAACACCATATATTTT
TRBV5-1	TRBD2	many	TRBJ2-1	CASSLVLAGYNEQFF	TGCGCCAGCAGCCTCGTACTAGCGGGGTACAATGAGCAGTTCTTC
TRBV4-1	-	few	TRBJ2-7	CASSLSSADYEQYF	TGCGCCAGCAGCCTCAGTTCCGCTGACTACGAGCAGTACTTC
TRBV5-1	TRBD1	many	TRBJ2-2	CASSLGGTGSTGELFF	TGCGCCAGCAGCTTGGGCGGGACAGGGTCCACCGGGGAGCTGTTTTTT
TRBV12-3/TRBV12-4	-	many	TRBJ2-3	CASSNFADTQYF	TGTGCCAGCAGCAATTTCGCAGATACGCAGTATTTT
TRBV11-2	TRBD2	-	TRBJ2-1	CASSPSPQRGGDNEQFF	TGTGCCAGCAGCCCGAGTCCCCAGCGGGGGGGGGACAATGAGCAGTTCTTC
TRBV29-1	-	many	TRBJ2-3	CSVGTFTDTQYF	TGCAGCGTTGGGACCTTCACAGATACGCAGTATTTT
TRBV27	-	-	TRBJ2-7	CASSLSVNFYEQYF	TGTGCCAGCAGTTTATCAGTCAACTTCTACGAGCAGTACTTC
TRBV5-1	-	many	TRBJ2-7	CASSLVVTGQYEQYF	TGCGCCAGCAGCTTGGTTGTGACAGGCCAATACGAGCAGTACTTC
TRBV3-1	-	many	TRBJ1-2	CASSQGTRYGYTF	TGTGCCAGCAGCCAGGGGACGCGGTATGGCTACACCTTC
TRBV30	-	-	TRBJ1-1	CAWSVHQANEAFF	TGTGCCTGGAGTGTACATCAGGCTAATGAAGCTTTCTTT
TRBV7-9	-	few	TRBJ1-4	CASSYRDVINEKLFF	TGTGCCAGCAGCTACCGGGACGTAATAAATGAAAAACTGTTTTTT
TRBV20-1	TRBD1	-	TRBJ2-7	CSARNEGQGLYEQYF	TGCAGTGCTAGAAACGAGGGACAGGGACTCTACGAGCAGTACTTC
TRBV10-3	-	many	TRBJ2-7	CAISESQGKYEQYF	TGTGCCATCAGTGAGTCCCAGGGCAAGTACGAGCAGTACTTC
TRBV20-1	-	few	TRBJ1-2	CSAAWGATNYGYTF	TGCAGTGCAGCTTGGGGGGCCACTAACTATGGCTACACCTTC
TRBV7-9	-	many	TRBJ2-1	CAIPQGSSYNEQFF	TGTGCCATCCCACAGGGATCGTCCTACAATGAGCAGTTCTTC
TRBV6-1	-	few	TRBJ1-5	CASSEFAENQPQHF	TGTGCCAGCAGTGAATTTGCCGAGAATCAGCCCCAGCATTTT
TRBV5-6	-	few	TRBJ1-5	CASSIGWGLSEGQPQHF	TGTGCCAGCAGCATTGGATGGGGACTTTCGGAAGGGCAGCCCCAGCATTTT
TRBV4-1	TRBD1	once	TRBJ2-7	CASSPLGTGAENEQYF	TGCGCCAGCAGCCCCCTTGGGACAGGGGCTGAAAACGAGCAGTACTTC
TRBV4-1	-	-	TRBJ1-5	CASSQVGGFYNQPQHF	TGCGCCAGCAGCCAAGTTGGGGGCTTTTACAATCAGCCCCAGCATTTT
TRBV19	-	many	TRBJ1-1	CASTLTANTEAFF	TGTGCCAGTACCTTAACAGCGAACACTGAAGCTTTCTTT
TRBV11-2	-	many	TRBJ1-1	CASSSITSAEAFF	TGTGCCAGCAGTTCGATCACGAGCGCTGAAGCTTTCTTT
TRBV19	TRBD2	few	TRBJ2-1	CASSIGLAGGSYNEQFF	TGTGCCAGTAGTATAGGACTAGCGGGGGGATCCTACAATGAGCAGTTCTTC
TRBV20-1	-	many	TRBJ2-5	CSASSWERLKETQYF	TGCAGTGCTAGTAGTTGGGAGCGGCTAAAAGAGACCCAGTACTTC
TRBV27	-	-	TRBJ2-3	CASSPLRDTQYF	TGTGCCAGCAGTCCTCTCCGGGATACGCAGTATTTT
TRBV19	TRBD1	many	TRBJ1-1	CASSSIMGQTLNTEAFF	TGTGCCAGTAGTTCCATTATGGGACAGACCTTGAACACTGAAGCTTTCTTT
TRBV5-6	TRBD2	few	TRBJ2-1	CASSLGLAVHEQFF	TGTGCCAGCAGCTTGGGACTAGCAGTCCATGAGCAGTTCTTC
TRBV30	-	-	TRBJ1-2	CAWNSGGGLDGYTF	TGTGCCTGGAATTCGGGCGGGGGGCTAGATGGCTACACCTTC
TRBV24-1	-	few	TRBJ2-3	CATSDRVGDTQYF	TGTGCCACCAGTGATCGGGTGGGGGATACGCAGTATTTT
TRBV28	TRBD1	-	TRBJ1-1	CASSPGQGAGEAFF	TGTGCCAGCAGTCCAGGACAGGGGGCGGGTGAAGCTTTCTTT
TRBV2	TRBD2	many	TRBJ2-2	CASTPWGLAANTGELFF	TGTGCCAGCACCCCCTGGGGACTAGCGGCGAACACCGGGGAGCTGTTTTTT
TRBV24-1	-	many	TRBJ2-3	CATSVTVEASDTQYF	TGTGCCACCAGTGTCACGGTAGAGGCGTCCGATACGCAGTATTTT
TRBV30	-	many	TRBJ2-7	CAWSPLGSEQYF	TGTGCCTGGAGTCCGTTGGGCTCCGAGCAGTACTTC
TRBV20-1	-	-	TRBJ1-2	CSASFGSGYTF	TGCAGTGCTAGCTTTGGAAGTGGCTACACCTTC
TRBV2	-	many	TRBJ2-1	CASSGGSDEQFF	TGTGCCAGCAGTGGTGGTAGTGATGAGCAGTTCTTC
TRBV6-1	-	many	TRBJ2-7	CASRTNRDPYEQYF	TGTGCCAGCAGAACCAACAGGGACCCCTACGAGCAGTACTTC
TRBV6-1	-	-	TRBJ1-2	CASSVGSQYGYTF	TGTGCCAGCAGTGTTGGCAGCCAGTATGGCTACACCTTC